This TCR beta chain was identified in a study of shared clonotypes between healthy human individuals. In germline, CDR1 is SGHTA, CDR2 FQGNSA. The CDR3 has 15 amino acids. The ends were cut back, 3 bases at V and 2 bases at J, with 14 bases in the middle. Here immunoSEQ multiplex PCR was the method, and the copy in TCRdb shows in-frame clones only, minus some. This sample yields 1.6 million or so clones, of which approximately 98.5% are seen a single time; around 0.33% belongs to the top ten. The TCR sequence derives from a young man in good health. Source material: naive CD4+ T cells sorted from blood. As to subset: CD45RA+ positively selected. The chain carries TRBV7-2 and TRBJ2-7; maybe TRBD1 (5 bases). CDR3 DNA: TGTGCCAGCAGCTTTGGAACAGGCCTTCCCTACGAGCAGTACTTC. This translates into CASSFGTGLPYEQYF.